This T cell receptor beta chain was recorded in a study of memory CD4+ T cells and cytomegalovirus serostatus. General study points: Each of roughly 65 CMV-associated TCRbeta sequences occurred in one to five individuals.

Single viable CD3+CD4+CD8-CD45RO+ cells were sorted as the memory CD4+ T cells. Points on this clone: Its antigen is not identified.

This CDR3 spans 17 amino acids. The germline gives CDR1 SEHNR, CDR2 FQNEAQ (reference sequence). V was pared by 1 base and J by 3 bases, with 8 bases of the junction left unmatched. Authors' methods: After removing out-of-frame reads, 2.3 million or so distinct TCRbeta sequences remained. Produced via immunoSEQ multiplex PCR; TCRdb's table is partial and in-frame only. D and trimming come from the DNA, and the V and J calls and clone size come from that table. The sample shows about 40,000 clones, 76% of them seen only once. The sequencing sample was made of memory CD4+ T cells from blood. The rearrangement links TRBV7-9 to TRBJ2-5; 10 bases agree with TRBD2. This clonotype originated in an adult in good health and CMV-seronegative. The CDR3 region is CASSLVGSSGSKETQYF. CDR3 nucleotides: TGTGCCAGCAGCTTAGTGGGTTCTAGCGGGAGTAAAGAGACCCAGTACTTC.